The 15 T cell receptor beta chains below all came from one sample that was sequenced in a study of T-cell reconstitution after alpha-beta-depleted transplantation in children. For TCRbeta, the library was prepared with unique molecular identifiers. A single record per CDR3 protein comes from TCRdb applying MiXCR to the PCR reads. Of over 200,000 distinct CDR3 sequences listed, approximately 10% are singletons. Sequences were derived from PBMCs, sampled before TCRalphabeta/CD19-depleted stem cell transplant. The receptors derive from a child less than two years old with acute myeloid leukemia, due to receive a stem cell transplant.

This clonotype was seen at least ten times. The chain uses TRBV4-1 and TRBJ2-7, with a tentative D call TRBD2 (5 bases). The length of the CDR3 is 16 residues. Trimming left V 3 bases short and J 2 bases short, with 17 bases between. CDR1 and CDR2 from the germline V gene are MGHRA and YSYEKL. The CDR3 protein is CASSQAHSVRAYEQYF. The CDR3 coding sequence is TGCGCCAGCAGCCAGGCGCATAGCGTACGGGCCTACGAGCAGTACTTC.

The chain couples TRBV6-2 or TRBV6-3 to TRBJ1-5, with TRBD1 identical over 7 bases. Germline lookup yields CDR1 MNHEY and CDR2 SVGEGT. The ends lost 1 base at V and 4 bases at J; junction bases unmatched: 4. CDR3 length: 15 amino acids. CDR3 region: CASSYYWDRNQPQHF. CDR3 bases: TGTGCCAGCAGTTACTATTGGGACAGAAATCAGCCCCAGCATTTT.

This clonotype was seen repeatedly, ten times or more. The gene calls are TRBV11-2 and TRBJ2-2; unclear D gene. Germline V gene data show CDR1 as SGHAT and CDR2 as FQNNGV. The CDR3 has 13 amino acids. V lost 10 bases and J 4 bases, leaving 13 bases between the germline ends. The CDR3 spells CAIQYASTGELFF. The CDR3 DNA reads TGTGCCATCCAATATGCGAGCACCGGGGAGCTGTTTTTT.

This clonotype was picked up many times. The chain has TRBV28 and TRBJ2-5; 8 bases align to TRBD1. V shed 6 bases, J shed 5 bases, and the junction held 5 bases outside the gene matches. Looked up from germline, CDR1 is MDHEN and CDR2 is SYDVKM. This CDR3 contains 13 residues. The CDR3 DNA is TGTGCCAGCAGGGGACAGGCCGTGGAGACCCAGTACTTC. Translated: CASRGQAVETQYF.

This clonotype showed up many times. The chain recombines TRBV5-5 with TRBJ1-1; D gene ambiguous. CDR1 SGHKS and CDR2 YYEKEE come from the germline V gene (reference sequence). The CDR3 has 15 residues. Trimming removed 4 bases from V and 0 bases from J, with 13 bases in between. The DNA for the CDR3 is TGTGCCAGCAGCCCCACGGCATCCTTGAACACTGAAGCTTTCTTT. As protein: CASSPTASLNTEAFF.

The V call is TRBV6-2 or TRBV6-3, the J call TRBJ1-4, with D possibly TRBD1 on 5 matching bases. V was cut by 6 bases and J by 10 bases, with 15 bases left in between. This CDR3 has 13 residues. Germline loops: CDR1 MNHEY, CDR2 SVGEGT. The CDR3 is CASRYRPQVKLFF. The CDR3 DNA sequence: TGTGCCAGCAGGTACAGGCCTCAAGTAAAACTGTTTTTT.

This clonotype was seen at least ten times. CDR3 amino acids: CAITQGTFDQPQHF. CDR3 nucleotide sequence: TGTGCCATTACACAGGGTACATTTGATCAGCCCCAGCATTTT. The V and J genes are TRBV12-3 or TRBV12-4 and TRBJ1-5; perhaps TRBD1 as D (6 bases). This CDR3 is 14 amino acids long. Trimming left V 10 bases short and J 5 bases short, with 18 bases between.

The chain links TRBV12-3 or TRBV12-4 to TRBJ2-6; a weak D match, TRBD1 (6 bases). CDR3 length: 16 amino acids. The V end was cut by 9 bases, the J end by 1 base, with 16 bases between. CDR3 coding DNA: TGTGCCAGTAGAACAGGGATTTCGTCTGGGGCCAACGTCCTGACTTTC. Translated: CASRTGISSGANVLTF.

Many counts were recorded for this clonotype. The CDR3 nucleotides are TGTGCCAGCTCACCACGACAGGGTGAAGCTTTCTTT. Amino acids: CASSPRQGEAFF. This chain links TRBV18 with TRBJ1-1, with 7 positions matching TRBD1. V lost 1 base, J lost 7 bases, and 0 bases stayed unmatched. The CDR3 is 12 amino acids. Looked up from germline, CDR1 is KGHSH and CDR2 is LQKENI.

This clonotype was seen repeatedly, ten times or more. This chain joins TRBV4-1 and TRBJ1-1, with D possibly matching TRBD1 (5 bases). Germline CDR1 and CDR2: MGHRA and YSYEKL. V was cut by 6 bases and J by 2 bases, with 16 bases left in between. The length of the CDR3 is 15 residues. CDR3 sequence reads: CASSLRGSGNTEAFF. CDR3 nucleotide sequence: TGCGCCAGCAGTCTGAGGGGCAGCGGAAACACTGAAGCTTTCTTT.

Concerning this clonotype itself: One end of the junction does not line up with germline, which may come from a read error. The genes are TRBV12-3 or TRBV12-4 and TRBJ2-1; D gene ambiguous. The CDR3 has 15 amino acids. CDR3 loop: CASRWHSNDGNEEFF. The CDR3 coding sequence is TGTGCCAGCAGATGGCACAGTAATGACGGCAATGAGGAGTTCTTC.

This clonotype was recorded many times. The V call is TRBV9, the J call TRBJ2-2; D remains ambiguous. This CDR3 has 13 residues. V lost 3 bases, J lost 4 bases, and 7 bases lay in between. Germline V gene lookup returns CDR1 SGDLS and CDR2 YYNGEE. The CDR3: CASSASSTGELFF. In DNA form, the CDR3 reads TGTGCCAGCAGCGCTAGTTCCACCGGGGAGCTGTTTTTT. Full variable domain (remainder filled in from reference TRBV9 and TRBJ2-2): DSGVTQTPKHLITATGQRVTLRCSPRSGDLSVYWYQQSLDQGLQFLIQYYNGEERAKGNILERFSAQQFPDLHSELNLSSLELGDSALYFCASSASSTGELFFGEGSRLTVL.

This clonotype has a count of ten or more. The V gene is TRBV20-1, the J gene TRBJ2-7, with TRBD1 matching over 11 bases. V shed 1 base, J shed 3 bases, and the junction held 5 bases outside the gene matches. CDR1 is DFQATT, CDR2 SNEGSKA, per germline (reference sequence). This CDR3 region has 15 residues. For the CDR3, the DNA is TGCAGTGCTAGAGCCCGGGACAGGGGGATCTACGAGCAGTACTTC. Translation gives CSARARDRGIYEQYF.

There are many counts of this clonotype. The chain couples TRBV12-3 or TRBV12-4 to TRBJ2-7, with a weak D call TRBD1 (6 bases). V was clipped by 6 bases and J by 3 bases, with 12 bases between them. CDR3 length equals 13 residues. The CDR3 here is CASRATGIYEQYF. CDR3 DNA sequence: TGTGCCAGCAGGGCTACAGGGATCTACGAGCAGTACTTC.

This clonotype was recorded at least ten times. The genes are TRBV7-2 and TRBJ2-6; TRBD2 might be the D (5 bases). The germline V gene encodes CDR1 SGHTA and CDR2 FQGNSA. Trimming stripped 1 base from V and 4 bases from J, with 5 bases between. CDR3 length: 14 residues. CDR3 loop: CASSLGGGANVLTF. Here the CDR3 DNA reads TGTGCCAGCAGCTTAGGAGGGGGGGCCAACGTCCTGACTTTC. The full variable domain, in which reference TRBV7-2 and TRBJ2-6 provide the parts outside the CDR3, is GAGVSQSPSNKVTEKGKDVELRCDPISGHTALYWYRQSLGQGLEFLIYFQGNSAPDKSGLPSDRFSAERTGGSVSTLTIQRTQQEDSAVYLCASSLGGGANVLTFGAGSRLTVL.